This TCR beta chain was documented in a study of T cells after yellow fever vaccination. The CDR3 is 16 amino acids. The V gene lost 4 bases and the J gene lost 4 bases, with 19 bases spanning the gap. Germline assignment: CDR1 SEHNR and CDR2 FQNEAQ (reference sequence). TCRdb reprocessed the 5' RACE reads via MiXCR and lists one record per CDR3 protein. Of approximately 250,000 distinct CDR3 sequences in the sample, over 3% were seen once. Sequenced material: PBMCs, taken 15 days after the yellow fever booster vaccination. The clonotype comes from a young man who received the YFV17D yellow fever vaccine. This rearrangement joins TRBV7-9 to TRBJ1-2; TRBD1 might be the D (6 bases). CDR3 amino acids: CASSSRDTKYLYGYTF. The CDR3 region has the DNA TGTGCCAGCAGCTCCCGGGACACCAAATACCTCTATGGCTACACCTTC.